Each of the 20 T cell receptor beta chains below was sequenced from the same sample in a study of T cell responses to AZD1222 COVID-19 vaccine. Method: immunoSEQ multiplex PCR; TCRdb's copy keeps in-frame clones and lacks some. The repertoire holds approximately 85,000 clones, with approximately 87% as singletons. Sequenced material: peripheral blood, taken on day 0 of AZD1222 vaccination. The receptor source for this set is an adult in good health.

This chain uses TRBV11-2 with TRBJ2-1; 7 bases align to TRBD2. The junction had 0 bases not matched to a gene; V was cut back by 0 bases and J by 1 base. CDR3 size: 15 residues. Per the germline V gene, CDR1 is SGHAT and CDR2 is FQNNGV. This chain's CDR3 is CASSLEAGSYNEQFF. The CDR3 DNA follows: TGTGCCAGCAGCTTAGAAGCGGGGTCCTACAATGAGCAGTTCTTC.

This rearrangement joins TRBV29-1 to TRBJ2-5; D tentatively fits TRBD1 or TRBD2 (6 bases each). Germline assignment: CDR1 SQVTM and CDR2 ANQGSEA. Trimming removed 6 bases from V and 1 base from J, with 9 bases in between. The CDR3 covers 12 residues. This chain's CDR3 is CSVGGGQETQYF. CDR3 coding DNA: TGCAGCGTCGGAGGGGGCCAAGAGACCCAGTACTTC.

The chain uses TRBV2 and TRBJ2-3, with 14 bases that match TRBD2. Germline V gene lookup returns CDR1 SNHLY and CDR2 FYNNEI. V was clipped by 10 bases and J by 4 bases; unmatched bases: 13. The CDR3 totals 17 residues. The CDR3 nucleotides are TGTGCCATCTTGAAAGGGACTAGCGGGGGTGATTCAGATACGCAGTATTTT. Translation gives CAILKGTSGGDSDTQYF.

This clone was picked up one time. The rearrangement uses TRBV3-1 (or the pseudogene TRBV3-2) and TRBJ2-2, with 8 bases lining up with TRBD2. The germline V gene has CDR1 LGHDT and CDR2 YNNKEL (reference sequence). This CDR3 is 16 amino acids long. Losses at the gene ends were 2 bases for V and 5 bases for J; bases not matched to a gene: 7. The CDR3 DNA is TGTGCCAGCAGCCAACTGGGCGGGGGGAATACCGGGGAGCTGTTTTTT. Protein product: CASSQLGGGNTGELFF.

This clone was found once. The CDR3 sequence is CASSPAYGNSGNTIYF. The CDR3 DNA follows: TGTGCCAGCAGCCCCGCATACGGCAACTCTGGAAACACCATATATTTT. The chain employs TRBV28 and TRBJ1-3; D is ambiguous. Germline CDR1 is MDHEN and CDR2 is SYDVKM. With 6 bases removed from V and 0 bases from J, the gap between germline ends came to 15 bases. There are 16 residues in the CDR3.

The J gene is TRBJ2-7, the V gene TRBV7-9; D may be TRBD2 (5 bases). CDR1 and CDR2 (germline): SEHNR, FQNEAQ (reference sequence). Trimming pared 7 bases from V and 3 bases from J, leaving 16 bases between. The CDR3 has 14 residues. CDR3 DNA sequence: TGTGCCAGCACTATTCACGGGGTCGACTACGAGCAGTACTTC. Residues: CASTIHGVDYEQYF.

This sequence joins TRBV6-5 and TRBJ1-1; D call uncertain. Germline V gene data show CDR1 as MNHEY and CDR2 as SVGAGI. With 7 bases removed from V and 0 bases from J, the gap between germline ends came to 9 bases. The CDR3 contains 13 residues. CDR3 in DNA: TGTGCCAGCACCTCGGGGTTGAACACTGAAGCTTTCTTT. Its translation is CASTSGLNTEAFF.

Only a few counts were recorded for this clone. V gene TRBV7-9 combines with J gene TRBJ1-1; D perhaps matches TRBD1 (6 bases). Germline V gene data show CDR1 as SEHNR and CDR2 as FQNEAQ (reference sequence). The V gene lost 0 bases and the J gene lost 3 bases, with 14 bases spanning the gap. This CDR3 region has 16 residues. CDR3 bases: TGTGCCAGCAGCTTAGCGCTCACAGGGTCGGACACTGAAGCTTTCTTT. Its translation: CASSLALTGSDTEAFF. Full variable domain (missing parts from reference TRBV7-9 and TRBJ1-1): DTGVSQNPRHKITKRGQNVTFRCDPISEHNRLYWYRQTLGQGPEFLTYFQNEAQLEKSRLLSDRFSAERPKGSFSTLEIQRTEQGDSAMYLCASSLALTGSDTEAFFGQGTRLTVV.

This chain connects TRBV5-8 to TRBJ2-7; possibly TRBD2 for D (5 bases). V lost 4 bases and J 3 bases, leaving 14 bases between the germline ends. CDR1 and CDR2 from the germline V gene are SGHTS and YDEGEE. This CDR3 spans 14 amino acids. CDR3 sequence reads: CASSPGQADYEQYF. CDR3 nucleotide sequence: TGTGCCAGCAGCCCCGGTCAAGCGGACTACGAGCAGTACTTC.

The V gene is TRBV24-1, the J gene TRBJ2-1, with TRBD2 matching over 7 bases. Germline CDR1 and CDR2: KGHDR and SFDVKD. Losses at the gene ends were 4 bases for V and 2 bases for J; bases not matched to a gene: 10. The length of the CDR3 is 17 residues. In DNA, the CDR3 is TGTGCCACCAGTGACCCCAATGGAGCGGGACCCTACAATGAGCAGTTCTTC. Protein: CATSDPNGAGPYNEQFF.

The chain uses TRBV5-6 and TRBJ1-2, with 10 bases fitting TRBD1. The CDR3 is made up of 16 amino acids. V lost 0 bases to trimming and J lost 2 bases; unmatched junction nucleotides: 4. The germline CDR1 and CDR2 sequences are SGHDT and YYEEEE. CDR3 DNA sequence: TGTGCCAGCAGCTTGGGACAGGGGGCGAAGAACTATGGCTACACCTTC. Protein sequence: CASSLGQGAKNYGYTF.

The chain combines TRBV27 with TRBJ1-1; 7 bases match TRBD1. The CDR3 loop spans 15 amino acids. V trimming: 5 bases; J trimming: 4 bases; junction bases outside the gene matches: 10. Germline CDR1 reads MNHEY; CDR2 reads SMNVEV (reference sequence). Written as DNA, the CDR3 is TGTGCCAGCAGTCCCCTGGGGGACAGATTCACTGAAGCTTTCTTT. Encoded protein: CASSPLGDRFTEAFF.

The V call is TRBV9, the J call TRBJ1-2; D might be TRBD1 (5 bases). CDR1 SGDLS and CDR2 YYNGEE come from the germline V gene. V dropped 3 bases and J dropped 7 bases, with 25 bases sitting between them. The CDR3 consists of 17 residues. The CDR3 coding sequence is TGTGCCAGCAGCGGGGTGTTTCGGGGCACAGGCTGGCTTGGCTACACCTTC. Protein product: CASSGVFRGTGWLGYTF.

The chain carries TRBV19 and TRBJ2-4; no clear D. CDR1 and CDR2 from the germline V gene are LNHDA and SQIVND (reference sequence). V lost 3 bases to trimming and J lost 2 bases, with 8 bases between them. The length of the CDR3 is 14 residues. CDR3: CASSIGNPKNIQYF. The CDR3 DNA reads TGTGCCAGTAGTATCGGCAATCCCAAAAACATTCAGTACTTC.

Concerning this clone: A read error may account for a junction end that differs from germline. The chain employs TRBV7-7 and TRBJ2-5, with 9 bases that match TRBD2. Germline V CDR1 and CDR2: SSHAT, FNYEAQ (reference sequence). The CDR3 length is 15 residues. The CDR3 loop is CASSLAGAKGETQYF. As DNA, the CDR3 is TGTGCTAGCAGCTTAGCGGGGGCGAAGGGAGAGACCCAGTACTTC.

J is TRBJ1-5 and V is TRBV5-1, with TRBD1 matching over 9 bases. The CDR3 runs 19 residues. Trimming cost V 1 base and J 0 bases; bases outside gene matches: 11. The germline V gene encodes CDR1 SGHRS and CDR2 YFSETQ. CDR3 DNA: TGCGCCAGCAGCTTGAATCCGGGACAGGGCGACTATAGCAATCAGCCCCAGCATTTT. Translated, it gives CASSLNPGQGDYSNQPQHF.

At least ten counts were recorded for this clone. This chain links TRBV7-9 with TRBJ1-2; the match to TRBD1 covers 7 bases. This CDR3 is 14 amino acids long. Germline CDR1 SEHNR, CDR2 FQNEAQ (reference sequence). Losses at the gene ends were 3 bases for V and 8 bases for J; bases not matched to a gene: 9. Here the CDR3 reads CASSLGDRTNGYTF. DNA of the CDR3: TGTGCCAGCAGCTTGGGGGACAGAACAAACGGCTACACCTTC.

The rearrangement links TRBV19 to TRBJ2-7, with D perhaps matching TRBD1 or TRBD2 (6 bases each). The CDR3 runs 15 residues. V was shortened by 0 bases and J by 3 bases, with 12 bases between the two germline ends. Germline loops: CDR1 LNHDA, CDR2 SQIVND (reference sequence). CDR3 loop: CASSIDPGGGYEQYF. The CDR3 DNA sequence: TGTGCCAGTAGTATAGATCCAGGAGGGGGCTACGAGCAGTACTTC.

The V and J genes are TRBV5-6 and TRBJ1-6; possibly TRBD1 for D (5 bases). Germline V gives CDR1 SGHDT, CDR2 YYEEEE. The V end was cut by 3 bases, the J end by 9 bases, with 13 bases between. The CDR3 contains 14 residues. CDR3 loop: CASSSGAFGSPLHF. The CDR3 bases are TGTGCCAGCAGCTCCGGGGCCTTCGGTTCACCCCTCCACTTT.

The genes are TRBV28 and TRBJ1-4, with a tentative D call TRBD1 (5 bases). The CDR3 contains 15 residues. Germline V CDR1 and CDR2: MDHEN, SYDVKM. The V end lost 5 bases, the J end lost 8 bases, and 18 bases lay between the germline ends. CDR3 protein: CASSLGTGTGEKLFF. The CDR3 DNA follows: TGTGCCAGCAGTCTGGGGACGGGGACCGGAGAAAAACTGTTTTTT.